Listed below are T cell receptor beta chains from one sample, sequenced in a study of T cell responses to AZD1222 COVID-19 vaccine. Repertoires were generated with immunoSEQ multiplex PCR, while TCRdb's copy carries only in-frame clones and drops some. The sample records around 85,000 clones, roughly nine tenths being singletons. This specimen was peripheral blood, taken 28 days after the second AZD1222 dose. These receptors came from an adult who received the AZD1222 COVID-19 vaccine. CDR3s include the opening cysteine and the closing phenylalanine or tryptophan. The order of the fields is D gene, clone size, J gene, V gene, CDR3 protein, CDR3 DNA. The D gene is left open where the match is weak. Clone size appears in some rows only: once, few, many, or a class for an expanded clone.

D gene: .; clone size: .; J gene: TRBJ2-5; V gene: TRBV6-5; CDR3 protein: CASTSRTAQETQYF; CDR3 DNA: TGTGCCAGCACCTCCAGGACAGCCCAAGAGACCCAGTACTTC
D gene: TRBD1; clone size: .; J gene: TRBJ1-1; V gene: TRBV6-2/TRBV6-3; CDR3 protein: CASSYRTGDTEAFF; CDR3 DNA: TGTGCCAGCAGTTACAGGACAGGGGACACTGAAGCTTTCTTT
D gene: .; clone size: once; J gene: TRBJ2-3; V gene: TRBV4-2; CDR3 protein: CASSQEVADFTDTQYF; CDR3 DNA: TGTGCCAGCAGCCAAGAGGTAGCGGACTTCACAGATACGCAGTATTTT
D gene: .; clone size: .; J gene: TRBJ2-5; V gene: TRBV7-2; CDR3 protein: CASSLAADRQETQYF; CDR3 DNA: TGTGCCAGCAGCTTAGCAGCGGACAGACAAGAGACCCAGTACTTC
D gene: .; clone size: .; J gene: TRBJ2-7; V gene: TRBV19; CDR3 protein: CASSARGWRYEQYF; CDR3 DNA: TGTGCCAGTAGCGCGAGGGGATGGAGGTACGAGCAGTACTTC
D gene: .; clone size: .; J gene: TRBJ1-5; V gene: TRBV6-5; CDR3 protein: CASSYNRSPSNQPQHF; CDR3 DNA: TGTGCCAGCAGTTACAATAGGAGTCCTAGCAATCAGCCCCAGCATTTT
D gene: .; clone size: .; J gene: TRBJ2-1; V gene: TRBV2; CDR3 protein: CASKARQEPHEQFF; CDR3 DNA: TGTGCCAGCAAGGCTCGTCAAGAGCCCCATGAGCAGTTCTTC
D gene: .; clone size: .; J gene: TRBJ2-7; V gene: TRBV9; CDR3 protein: CASSPRGGLSYEQYF; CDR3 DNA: TGTGCCAGCAGCCCGAGAGGGGGGCTCTCCTACGAGCAGTACTTC
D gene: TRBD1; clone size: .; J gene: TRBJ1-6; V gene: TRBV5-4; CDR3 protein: CASSWAPLPGQANSPLHF; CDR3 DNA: TGTGCCAGCAGCTGGGCCCCCTTACCGGGACAGGCAAATTCACCCCTCCACTTT
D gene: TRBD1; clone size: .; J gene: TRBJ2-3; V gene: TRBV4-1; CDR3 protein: CASSQGDRGLPTDTQYF; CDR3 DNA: TGCGCCAGCAGCCAGGGTGACAGGGGGCTCCCCACAGATACGCAGTATTTT
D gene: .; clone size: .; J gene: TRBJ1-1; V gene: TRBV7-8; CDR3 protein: CASSLAGEAKAFF; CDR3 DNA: TGTGCCAGCAGCTTAGCCGGTGAGGCCAAAGCTTTCTTT
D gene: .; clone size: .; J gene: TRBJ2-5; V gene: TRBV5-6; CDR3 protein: CASSSPRGPEESETQYF; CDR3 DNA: TGTGCCAGCAGCTCCCCCCGGGGCCCCGAGGAATCGGAGACCCAGTACTTC
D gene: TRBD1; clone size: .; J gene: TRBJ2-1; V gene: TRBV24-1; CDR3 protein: CATSDRTGGPYNEQFF; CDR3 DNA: TGTGCCACCAGTGACAGGACAGGGGGCCCCTACAATGAGCAGTTCTTC
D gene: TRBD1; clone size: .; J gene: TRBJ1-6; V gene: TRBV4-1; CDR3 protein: CASSQQIVRTGSNSPLHF; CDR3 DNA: TGCGCCAGCAGCCAACAAATTGTAAGGACAGGGAGTAATTCACCCCTCCACTTT
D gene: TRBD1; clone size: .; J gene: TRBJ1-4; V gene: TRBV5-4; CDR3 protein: CASSSGGGAGEKLFF; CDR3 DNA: TGTGCCAGCAGCTCGGGAGGGGGCGCGGGTGAAAAACTGTTTTTT
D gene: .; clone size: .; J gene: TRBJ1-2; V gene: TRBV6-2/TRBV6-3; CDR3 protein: CASSRAGPRGSYGYTF; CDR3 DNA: TGTGCCAGCAGTCGCGCCGGTCCCCGGGGCTCCTATGGCTACACCTTC
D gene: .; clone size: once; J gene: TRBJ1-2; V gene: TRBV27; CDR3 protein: CASSSRTRDYGYTF; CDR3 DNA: TGTGCCAGCAGTTCCCGGACGCGCGACTATGGCTACACCTTC
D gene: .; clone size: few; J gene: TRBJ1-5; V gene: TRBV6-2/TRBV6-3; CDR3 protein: CASSYAQYSNQPQHF; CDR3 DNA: TGTGCCAGCAGTTACGCGCAGTATAGCAATCAGCCCCAGCATTTT
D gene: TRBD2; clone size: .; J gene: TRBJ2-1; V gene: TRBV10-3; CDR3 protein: CAISGAGVYNEQFF; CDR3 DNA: TGTGCCATCAGTGGGGCGGGGGTCTACAATGAGCAGTTCTTC
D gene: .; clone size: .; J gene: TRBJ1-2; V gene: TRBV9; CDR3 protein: CASSYGGVGYGYTF; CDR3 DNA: TGTGCCAGCTCCTACGGGGGCGTAGGCTATGGCTACACCTTC
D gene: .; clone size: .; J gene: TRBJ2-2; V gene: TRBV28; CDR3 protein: CASRARAGQGNTGELFF; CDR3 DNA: TGTGCCAGCAGGGCCCGTGCGGGGCAGGGAAACACCGGGGAGCTGTTTTTT
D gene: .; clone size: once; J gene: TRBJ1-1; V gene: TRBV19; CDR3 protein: CASSTRVGDTEAFF; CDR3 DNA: TGTGCCAGTAGTACCAGGGTGGGGGACACTGAAGCTTTCTTT
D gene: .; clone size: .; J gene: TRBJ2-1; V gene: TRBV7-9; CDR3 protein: CASSPTPYNEQFF; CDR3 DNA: TGTGCCAGCAGCCCCACACCCTACAATGAGCAGTTCTTC
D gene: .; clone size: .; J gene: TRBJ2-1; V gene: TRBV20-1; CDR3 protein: CSARKGPEQFF; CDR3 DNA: TGCAGTGCTAGGAAGGGCCCTGAGCAGTTCTTC
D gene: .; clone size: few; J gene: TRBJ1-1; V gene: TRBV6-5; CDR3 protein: CASTVQGTTEAFF; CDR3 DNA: TGTGCCAGCACTGTACAGGGCACCACTGAAGCTTTCTTT
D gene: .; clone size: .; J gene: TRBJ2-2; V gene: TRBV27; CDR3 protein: CASSPSRGFANTGELFF; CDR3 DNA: TGTGCCAGCAGTCCTTCCCGGGGGTTCGCGAACACCGGGGAGCTGTTTTTT
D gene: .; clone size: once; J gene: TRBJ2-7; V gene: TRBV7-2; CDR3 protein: CASSFGRMGTYEQYF; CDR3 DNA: TGTGCCAGCAGCTTCGGCAGAATGGGAACCTACGAGCAGTACTTC
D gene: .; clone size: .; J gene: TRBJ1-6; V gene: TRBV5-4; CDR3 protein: CASSSPGSSYNSPLHF; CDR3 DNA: TGTGCCAGCAGCTCCCCGGGCAGCTCCTATAATTCACCCCTCCACTTT
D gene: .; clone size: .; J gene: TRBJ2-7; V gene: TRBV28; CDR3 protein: CASSLGSSYEQYF; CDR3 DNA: TGTGCCAGCAGCCTGGGGAGCTCCTACGAGCAGTACTTC
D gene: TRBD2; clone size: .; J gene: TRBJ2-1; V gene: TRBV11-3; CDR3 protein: CASSPPGGNEQFF; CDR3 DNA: TGTGCCAGCAGCCCGCCGGGGGGAAATGAGCAGTTCTTC
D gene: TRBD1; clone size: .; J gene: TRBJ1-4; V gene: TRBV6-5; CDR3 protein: CASGDRDDEKLFF; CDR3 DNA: TGTGCCAGCGGCGACAGGGATGATGAAAAACTGTTTTTT
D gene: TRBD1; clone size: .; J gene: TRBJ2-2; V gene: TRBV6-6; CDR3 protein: CASRKDRDPGELFF; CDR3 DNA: TGTGCCAGCAGAAAAGACAGGGACCCCGGGGAGCTGTTTTTT
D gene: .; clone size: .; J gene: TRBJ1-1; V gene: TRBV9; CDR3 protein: CASSVDAADVTEAFF; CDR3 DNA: TGTGCCAGCAGCGTAGACGCCGCGGATGTCACTGAAGCTTTCTTT
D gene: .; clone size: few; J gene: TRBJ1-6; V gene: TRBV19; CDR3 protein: CASSIELRDTSPLHF; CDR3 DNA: TGTGCCAGTAGTATAGAGCTCCGGGACACGTCACCCCTCCACTTT
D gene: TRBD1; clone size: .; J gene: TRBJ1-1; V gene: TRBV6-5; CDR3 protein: CATKGVDRPGTEAFF; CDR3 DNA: TGTGCCACCAAAGGGGTGGACAGGCCGGGGACTGAAGCTTTCTTT
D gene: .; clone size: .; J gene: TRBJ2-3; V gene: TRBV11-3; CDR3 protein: CASSLGQGSTDTQYF; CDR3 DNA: TGTGCCAGCAGCTTAGGCCAGGGTAGCACAGATACGCAGTATTTT
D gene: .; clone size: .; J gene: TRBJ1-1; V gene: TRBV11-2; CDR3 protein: CASSLVGAGTVNTEAFF; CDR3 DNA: TGTGCCAGCAGCTTAGTGGGCGCCGGGACCGTGAACACTGAAGCTTTCTTT
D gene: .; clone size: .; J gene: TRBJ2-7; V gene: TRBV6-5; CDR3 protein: CASSYTGYQTYEQYF; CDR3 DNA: TGTGCCAGCAGTTACACGGGGTACCAAACCTACGAGCAGTACTTC
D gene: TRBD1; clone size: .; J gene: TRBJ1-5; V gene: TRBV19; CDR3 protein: CASTRRGTGGYQPQHF; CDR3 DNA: TGTGCCAGTACCCGGCGGGGGACAGGGGGCTATCAGCCCCAGCATTTT
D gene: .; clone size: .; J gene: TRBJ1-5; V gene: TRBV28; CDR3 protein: CASSPGSGGQPQHF; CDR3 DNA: TGTGCCAGCAGTCCCGGTTCCGGGGGCCAGCCCCAGCATTTT
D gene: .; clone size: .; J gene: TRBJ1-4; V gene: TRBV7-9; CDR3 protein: CASSLRGQPLPTEKLFF; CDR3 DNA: TGTGCCAGCAGCTTACGTGGACAGCCCCTACCCACTGAAAAACTGTTTTTT
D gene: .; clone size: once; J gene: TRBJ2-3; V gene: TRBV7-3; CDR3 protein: CASSPRGDTDTQYF; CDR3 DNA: TGTGCCAGCAGTCCTAGAGGGGACACAGATACGCAGTATTTT